The T cell receptor (beta chain) described here comes from a study of cytomegalovirus exposure and HLA in healthy donors (dated by TCRdb to the late 2010s). Turning to the overall study: An earlier analysis of about 560 of the donors reported over 250 Gb of sequence data and around 100 million unique TCR beta sequences obtained from around 190 million T cells. Rather than using new phenotypic data, the later analysis identified candidate immune exposures from TCR beta sequences and from how often those sequences occurred across donors. To study patterns of TCR occurrence, a later analysis re-analyzed previously published TCR beta repertoires from 550 to 800 donors and added high-resolution HLA genotyping. Among the roughly 370 genotyped donors, approximately 76% belonged to the genetic ancestry cluster associated with self-reported Caucasian donors. A separate validation cohort of 100 to 150 different subjects was used in addition to the approximately 670-subject first cohort. Five DR-DQ haplotypes were handled as single units for association and clustering because linkage in the cohort was strong. Among some 410 genotyped donors of the cohort, an average of about 240,000 unique TCR beta nucleotide sequences were sequenced per donor, around a sixth of them non-productive. All discovery cohort repertoires had been generated using a single sequencing platform. An earlier analysis of 587 of the donors used high-throughput TCR beta sequencing to judge whether each TCR beta V gene segment behaved as functional or pseudogenic. The aim of the study was to test whether cataloging public T cell receptors could identify signatures of past pathogen exposure. Donor age, sex, ethnicity and CMV serostatus were compiled alongside the repertoire data. To predict cytomegalovirus infection status, the study brought together high-throughput TCR immunosequencing, statistical association of individual TCRs with disease status, and machine learning. Both class I and class II loci were covered by HLA typing, at four-digit resolution. The study profiled the T cell repertoires of under 700 subjects by immunosequencing and related them to cytomegalovirus serostatus. Typing coverage varied by locus: about 620-630 donors for A, B, C, DRB1 and DQB1; approximately 520 for DQA1; more than 600 for DPA1; approximately 470 for DPB1. Around 300 gigabases of sequencing data and approximately 80 million unique TCR sequences were included in an early release covering 550 to 800 HLA-typed donors. In a later genetic analysis, genome-wide SNP genotypes for about three fifths of the roughly 670 donors were used, and that subset was treated as a discovery cohort.

On the study overall, not on this receptor specifically: Because counts were too low, roughly 16 rarely observed V segments, including chromosome 9 orphons, were excluded from the earlier analysis of some 590 of the donors. In a later genetic analysis, fewer N-insertions in productive TCRs were reported among donors in an Asian-associated ancestry cluster than the roughly 700-donor mean. In a later analysis, 15,000 to 20,000 TCR beta sequences were associated with specific HLA alleles at a false discovery rate of 0.05. Most TCR sequences were observed very rarely across donors, whereas some public TCRs were present in many individuals. Because HLA typing was missing for some donors at each locus, association tests included only the typed subset. The study gave a list of roughly 150 TCR beta chains associated with cytomegalovirus. Compared with equally common non-associated chains, HLA-associated TCR beta chains in a later analysis were more clonally expanded and had lower generation probabilities. The classifier was reported to diagnose cytomegalovirus status with high specificity and sensitivity in both the original and validation cohorts. A later analysis reported that several top co-occurrence clusters appeared linked to parvovirus B19, influenza, CMV and Epstein-Barr virus. A cluster of highly shared sequence variants was judged likely to represent a technical artifact of the sequencing pipeline. Correlated functional status among segregating V segments might reflect linkage disequilibrium, but an unknown experimental factor could not be ruled out. A few of the identified cytomegalovirus-associated TCR beta chains were confirmed in vitro to be specific for cytomegalovirus antigens. A further reported finding was that TCR beta sequences accurately predicted the HLA-A and HLA-B alleles for most subjects in the first cohort. In this cohort, only TCR beta chains were sequenced, and detectable features were limited by the absence of alpha or paired-chain data. In an earlier analysis of roughly 500 of the donors, most TCR beta V segments appeared in productive rearrangements about 87% or about 30% of the time, broadly matching IMGT annotations. An association between a missense DCLRE1C variant and V-gene and J-gene trimming of TCR beta chains was found in a later genetic analysis and replicated in an independent cohort. The authors suggested that the approach could potentially be extended to other disease states and immunological phenotypes. In a later analysis, most CMV-associated TCR beta chains were found to appear HLA-restricted, with HLA associations seemingly driven largely by CMV exposure. Presence/absence analyses assumed roughly uniform sequencing depth across donors, an assumption that may not hold. Because the 87-base-pair reads could not distinguish some IMGT-functional V segments, including TRBV6-2 and TRBV6-3, those segments were excluded. According to a later analysis, TCR association rates differed among HLA loci, with DRB1 alleles showing the most associated TCRs and HLA-C alleles showing the fewest. When HLA alleles, especially DR and DQ, strongly co-occurred, attributing TCR associations to individual alleles was difficult. For the cohort, immune exposure information was limited to CMV serostatus.

Including cysteine and phenylalanine, the CDR3 has 15 amino acids. Here the CDR3 DNA is all that survives: 45 bases in frame from base 1. The germline V gene sets CDR1 to MNHEY and CDR2 to SVGAGI. V trim: 5 bases; J trim: 4 bases; unmatched bases: 9. The cohort consisted of hundreds of healthy bone marrow donors. All cohort members were sampled while nominally healthy, although unrecorded immune exposures were likely present. The donor was CMV seropositive and was included in the group of some 290 seropositive cohort members. Every donor gave a peripheral blood sample, and the peripheral blood mononuclear cells from that sample were used for TCR beta sequencing. The Qiagen DNeasy Blood Extraction Kit was used to extract genomic DNA from the blood cell samples. To note about this clone: Its binding antigen is unknown. No base-level quality is on record; no much larger clone is a single base apart.

The library was prepared using the immunoSEQ multiplex PCR assay. For the multiplex PCR, a mixture combining 60 forward primers for TCR Vbeta segments and 13 reverse primers for TCR Jbeta segments was used. The CDR3 region of rearranged TCR beta genes was amplified from genomic DNA with a multiplex PCR assay. The Illumina HiSeq System was used to sequence the amplified TCR beta libraries as 87-base-pair reads. On the authors' methods: Across the roughly 600 repertoires, a later analysis counted some 81 million unique TCR beta chains, 8.5 million to 12 million of which were shared by at least two donors. A nearest-neighbor algorithm error-corrected the raw reads and collapsed the reads into unique sequences, merging closely related sequences to remove PCR and sequencing errors. To assign V, D and J gene segments, CDR3 sequences were aligned to IMGT reference sequences. Each retained sequence needed at least a six-nucleotide match to both a V gene segment and a J gene segment. Rearrangements were classified as productive when the CDR3 lacked stop codons and remained in frame with V and J, and all other rearrangements were classified as non-productive. CDR3 was defined according to IMGT convention as the region running from the second conserved V-encoded cysteine to the conserved J-encoded phenylalanine. In an earlier analysis of just under 600 of the donors, sequences lacking an unambiguous match to a single V gene segment were excluded. In an earlier analysis of roughly 500 of the donors, V segments were called functional above 56.7% productive rearrangements and were called segregating when the between-donor standard deviation exceeded 5%. A statistical classification framework was built to diagnose cytomegalovirus status from the catalog of TCR beta chain sequences. V and J gene assignment, in a later analysis, came from comparing TCR nucleotide sequences with IMGT/GENE-DB human TR gene sequences. A later analysis assigned CDR3 sequences and most-parsimonious VDJ recombination scenarios with the TCRdist pipeline. A later analysis defined each TCR beta chain by its CDR3 amino acid sequence plus V-gene family, and excluded reads lacking a unique V-gene family. A later analysis removed 500 to 600 highly shared, low-generation-probability nucleotide sequences to deal with suspected cross-contamination and a sequencing artifact. In a later analysis, a clonal expansion index was calculated for each public chain from normalized within-repertoire ranks of inferred template counts. In a later analysis, generation probabilities were computed with a VDJ recombination model fitted to out-of-frame rearrangements, and the resulting probabilities were checked against IGoR. A later analysis scored TCR-TCR, TCR-HLA and TCR-CMV co-occurrence with hypergeometric tests, applying a repertoire-size bias correction to TCR pairs. In a later analysis, false discovery rates were estimated by permuting HLA or CMV assignments 20 times. In a later analysis, co-occurring TCRs were grouped using DBSCAN, and TCRdist sequence similarity was added for clustering within HLA-allele-positive subsets. For co-occurrence clustering, repertoires with fewer than 30,000 or more than 120,000 public chains were excluded, along with five repertoires with anomalous nucleotide sharing. TCRdb took over this immuneACCESS table, retaining in-frame rearrangements with V and J assigned. Such tables are incomplete; in checked studies, under half of the missing clones stem from an unresolved V gene, and the remainder is unexplained. That table is the source of V, J and clone size, and D and trimming were worked out from the DNA. This sample has more than 100,000 clones in its table, and around 69% of those were observed once. In total, the top ten clones hold roughly 8.2% of the sample.

The rearranged chain carries TRBV6-5 and TRBJ1-1; 8 central bases correspond to TRBD1. Input material: PBMCs. This sequence originates from a woman between 35 and 50 years old in good health and CMV-seropositive. For the CDR3, the sequence is CASSTNPGTGTEAFF. The bases read TGTGCCAGCAGTACGAACCCCGGGACAGGCACTGAAGCTTTCTTT.